This T cell receptor (beta chain) was captured in a study of shared clonotypes between healthy human individuals (dated by TCRdb to about 2020). Study-level background: Three men and a couple of women, aged 18 to 49 years, made up the cohort. Blood TCR repertoires of four to six healthy adults were deeply sequenced to estimate repertoire size and the extent of clonotype sharing between individuals. Different laboratories and diverse techniques were used to prepare libraries and sequence TCR repertoires, to increase sequencing depth and limit assay-specific biases. Per donor, three plates each were used for CD4 naive and CD4 memory, two for CD8 naive, and one for CD8 memory. Between about 0.94 and 8.9 billion PBMCs per donor were obtained by leukapheresis. General study outcomes and caveats: The small number of donors limited the genetic and exposure-history diversity represented. Pairwise subsampling led to the expectation that sequencing depth would affect the degree of clonotype sharing among donors. When a handful of donors were compared, the shared fraction of clonotypes was around 5.1% for naive CD4, approximately 3.3% for naive CD8, more than 2% for memory CD4, and 0.35% to 0.5% for memory CD8. Naive subsets generally had larger estimated clonotype richness than memory subsets. Only blood was sampled, and tissue TCR repertoires likely differ from those in blood. Higher generation probabilities were observed for clonotypes shared by all four sorted-subset donors than for non-shared clonotypes. Rarefaction of sorted-subset datasets indicated incomplete sequencing despite the large sequencing depth.

Healthy HIV-negative adults with no recently reported acute infections or vaccinations were included as donors. Every donor was a Caucasian adult residing in Nashville, Tennessee, USA. CD4+ T cells were enriched by magnetic negative selection, after which naive cells were positively selected on CD45RA and the negative fraction was taken as the memory subset. After blood collection by leukapheresis, PBMCs were isolated using Ficoll-Histopaque density gradient centrifugation and then cryopreserved in the vapor phase of liquid nitrogen. Analytical flow cytometry was used to check the purity and quantity of each magnetically sorted T cell population. Genomic DNA was isolated from every sorted fraction and measured by UV absorbance on a Nanodrop 2000c. A remark on this clone: Its antigen specificity is not known. The sample holds no much larger clone one base away, and base qualities are not on file.

Using the deep immunoSEQ assay, TCR CDR3 regions were amplified from genomic DNA by multiplex PCR. Extracted genomic DNA from each cell subset was distributed evenly across all wells of several immunoSEQ 96-well plates, and each plate was treated as a replicate. For sorted subsets, each replicate PCR was loaded with approximately 0.2 ug genomic DNA, equivalent to 30,000 to 35,000 T cell genomes. The purified libraries were quantified using a Qubit 3.0 fluorometer, sized with a Bioanalyzer 2100, and then quantified again using the KAPA Library Quantification kit. Every immunoSEQ 96-well plate was sequenced on a dedicated single-read 150-cycle Illumina NextSeq 550 flow cell. On the study's bioinformatics: Because the immunoSEQ output included only junctional sequences and no quality scores, the filtering could not be the same as the filtering used for full-length reads. Sequences were annotated with PyIR, a Python wrapper for IgBLAST v1.9, and V/J genes and CDR3 were assigned using IMGT germline references. Reads were filtered out if the reads had weak V/J assignments (E-value above 1e-6), no CDR3, stop codons, out-of-frame junctions, or ambiguous translated residues. V3J clonotypes were defined by identical inferred V gene, J gene, and CDR3 amino acid sequence. The percentage overlap between two repertoires was calculated by dividing the number of shared unique clonotypes by the size of the smaller repertoire. Repertoire richness was assessed with RTK rarefaction, the Chao1 estimator, and Recon v2.1 estimates of unobserved clonotypes. For all TCRbeta clonotypes obtained by the gDNA method from a handful of donors, generation probabilities were computed with OLGA. Sourced from immuneACCESS, this table was stored by TCRdb with only in-frame sequences that have V and J called. A share of the clones is absent; for the studies checked, an unresolved V gene accounts for under half, and the remainder has no known explanation. D and trimming come from the DNA, and the V and J calls and clone size come from that table. This sample lists fewer than 2.5 million clones; 93% were detected once. Clones ranked in the top ten supply around 0.4% of the sample.

The sequenced sample was naive CD4+ T cells from PBMCs. Per the publication, the cell subset or site label means: CD45RA+ positively selected. The origin of this receptor is a man younger than 35 in good health. Some clones in this sample may be carry-over from other donors' samples.

The DNA sequence is as follows: TGTGCCAGCAGCTTGAGCAGGGAGCTTGCTGAAGCTTTCTTT. It is translated as CASSLSRELAEAFF. The rearrangement joined TRBV11-2 to TRBJ1-1; a tentative D match to TRBD1 spans 5 bases. Trimming at the junction amounts to 3 bases on V and 6 bases on J, and the germline ends lie 14 bases apart. For CDR1 and CDR2, the germline V gene lists SGHAT and FQNNGV. Measured from the cysteine to the phenylalanine, the CDR3 is 14 residues long. The only DNA kept is the CDR3, 42 bases in frame from the first base.